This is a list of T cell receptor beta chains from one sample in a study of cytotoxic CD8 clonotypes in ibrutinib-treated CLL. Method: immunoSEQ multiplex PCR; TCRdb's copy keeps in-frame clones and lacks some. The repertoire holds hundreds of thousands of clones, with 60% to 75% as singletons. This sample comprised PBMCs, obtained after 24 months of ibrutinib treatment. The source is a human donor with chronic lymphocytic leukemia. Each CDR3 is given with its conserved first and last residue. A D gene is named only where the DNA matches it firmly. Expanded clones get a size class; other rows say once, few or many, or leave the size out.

CDR3: CASSIRGTANSNQPQHF
DNA: TGTGCCAGTAGTATCAGAGGGACAGCCAATAGCAATCAGCCCCAGCATTTT
size: NA
D: TRBD1
V: TRBV19
J: TRBJ1-5

CDR3: CASSKTNYEQYF
DNA: TGTGCCAGCAGTAAAACCAACTACGAGCAGTACTTC
size: NA
D: NA
V: TRBV9
J: TRBJ2-7

CDR3: CASSLPRIQNSPLHF
DNA: TGTGCCAGCAGCTTGCCTCGGATCCAGAATTCACCCCTCCACTTT
size: NA
D: NA
V: TRBV5-6
J: TRBJ1-6

CDR3: CASSLDTMYFF
DNA: TGTGCCAGCAGCTTGGACACTATGTATTTCTTC
size: few
D: NA
V: TRBV5-6
J: TRBJ2-1

CDR3: CASSLEAQGNSYEQYF
DNA: TGTGCCAGCAGTTTAGAGGCACAGGGAAATTCCTACGAGCAGTACTTC
size: NA
D: NA
V: TRBV28
J: TRBJ2-7

CDR3: CASSSTGGWTEAFF
DNA: TGTGCCAGCAGTTCTACAGGGGGATGGACTGAAGCTTTCTTT
size: NA
D: TRBD1
V: TRBV28
J: TRBJ1-1

CDR3: CASGPRRNDLSGNTIYF
DNA: TGTGCCAGCGGCCCAAGACGCAACGATCTCTCTGGAAACACCATATATTTT
size: NA
D: NA
V: TRBV4-2
J: TRBJ1-3

CDR3: CASSAEGGRSDTQYF
DNA: TGTGCCAGCAGCGCGGAGGGGGGTCGTTCAGATACGCAGTATTTT
size: NA
D: NA
V: TRBV5-8
J: TRBJ2-3

CDR3: CASSNSYSTDTQYF
DNA: TGTGCCAGCAGCAACTCCTACAGCACAGATACGCAGTATTTT
size: NA
D: NA
V: TRBV5-6
J: TRBJ2-3

CDR3: CASRPSPSAYEQYF
DNA: TGTGCCAGCAGGCCCAGCCCTAGCGCTTACGAGCAGTACTTC
size: NA
D: NA
V: TRBV6-5
J: TRBJ2-7

CDR3: CASSPGTLDLGSPLHF
DNA: TGTGCCAGCAGCCCAGGGACACTGGATCTCGGATCACCCCTCCACTTT
size: NA
D: NA
V: TRBV7-9
J: TRBJ1-6

CDR3: CASSPPGTGNTEAFF
DNA: TGTGCCAGCAGCCCCCCCGGGACAGGGAACACTGAAGCTTTCTTT
size: NA
D: TRBD1
V: TRBV7-6
J: TRBJ1-1

CDR3: CASSLVPGITGELFF
DNA: TGTGCCAGCAGCTTAGTACCGGGTATCACCGGGGAGCTGTTTTTT
size: few
D: NA
V: TRBV7-8
J: TRBJ2-2

CDR3: CSVEDRAGEPCEF
DNA: TGCAGCGTTGAAGATCGGGCAGGCGAACCGTGCGAGTTT
size: NA
D: NA
V: TRBV29-1
J: TRBJ1-4

CDR3: CASSQDLGRGVGGYTF
DNA: TGTGCCAGCAGCCAAGATCTAGGTAGGGGTGTCGGTGGCTACACCTTC
size: NA
D: NA
V: TRBV14
J: TRBJ1-2

CDR3: CASNRYEQYF
DNA: TGTGCCAGCAATCGCTACGAGCAGTACTTC
size: NA
D: NA
V: TRBV6-8
J: TRBJ2-7

CDR3: CASSPGLAVPADTQYF
DNA: TGTGCCAGCTCCCCGGGACTAGCAGTCCCCGCGGATACGCAGTATTTT
size: NA
D: TRBD2
V: TRBV27
J: TRBJ2-3

CDR3: CASRGIGLAGYEQFF
DNA: TGTGCCAGCAGGGGTATCGGACTAGCGGGATATGAGCAGTTCTTC
size: NA
D: TRBD2
V: TRBV27
J: TRBJ2-1

CDR3: CASSVGYEQYF
DNA: TGTGCCAGCAGCGTAGGATACGAGCAGTACTTC
size: NA
D: NA
V: TRBV13
J: TRBJ2-7

CDR3: CASSVGGGPYEQYF
DNA: TGTGCCAGCAGCGTAGGAGGGGGGCCGTACGAGCAGTACTTC
size: NA
D: NA
V: TRBV9
J: TRBJ2-7

CDR3: CASSGQGGSNQPQHF
DNA: TGTGCCAGCAGTGGACAGGGGGGAAGCAATCAGCCCCAGCATTTT
size: NA
D: TRBD1
V: TRBV28
J: TRBJ1-5

CDR3: CASLRDQNTEAFF
DNA: TGTGCCAGCCTTCGGGACCAGAACACTGAAGCTTTCTTT
size: NA
D: NA
V: TRBV6-5
J: TRBJ1-1

CDR3: CASSPSGQETQYF
DNA: TGTGCCAGCAGCCCGAGCGGACAAGAGACCCAGTACTTC
size: NA
D: NA
V: TRBV6-5
J: TRBJ2-5

CDR3: CASSLQGIYNEQFF
DNA: TGTGCCAGCTCGCTACAGGGTATTTACAATGAGCAGTTCTTC
size: few
D: NA
V: TRBV18
J: TRBJ2-1

CDR3: CASSPSPTGKGGYTF
DNA: TGTGCCAGCTCACCGAGTCCAACAGGGAAGGGTGGCTACACCTTC
size: NA
D: NA
V: TRBV18
J: TRBJ1-2

CDR3: CASSLVAGVRETQYF
DNA: TGTGCTAGCAGCTTAGTAGCGGGAGTTCGGGAGACCCAGTACTTC
size: few
D: TRBD2
V: TRBV7-7
J: TRBJ2-5

CDR3: CASGPGTGGIEQYF
DNA: TGCGCCAGCGGGCCCGGGACAGGGGGCATCGAGCAGTACTTC
size: NA
D: TRBD1
V: TRBV5-1
J: TRBJ2-7

CDR3: CASRNRNVDYGYTF
DNA: TGTGCCAGCAGGAACAGGAACGTCGACTATGGCTACACCTTC
size: NA
D: NA
V: TRBV6-5
J: TRBJ1-2

CDR3: CASSPLAGVDEQFF
DNA: TGCGCCAGCAGCCCGTTAGCGGGAGTCGATGAGCAGTTCTTC
size: NA
D: TRBD2
V: TRBV4-1
J: TRBJ2-1

CDR3: CASSGQGAPQETQYF
DNA: TGTGCCAGCAGCGGACAGGGGGCACCCCAGGAGACCCAGTACTTC
size: NA
D: TRBD1
V: TRBV9
J: TRBJ2-5

CDR3: CASSLDRIAGAYNEQFF
DNA: TGTGCCAGCAGCTTAGATAGAATAGCGGGAGCCTACAATGAGCAGTTCTTC
size: NA
D: TRBD2
V: TRBV11-2
J: TRBJ2-1

CDR3: CASSLGQNPVGEAFF
DNA: TGCGCCAGCAGCTTGGGACAGAACCCGGTGGGTGAAGCTTTCTTT
size: NA
D: NA
V: TRBV5-1
J: TRBJ1-1

CDR3: CASSVDATSGTYNEQFF
DNA: TGTGCCAGCAGCGTAGACGCGACTAGCGGGACCTACAATGAGCAGTTCTTC
size: NA
D: TRBD2
V: TRBV9
J: TRBJ2-1

CDR3: CASSLGRGVEEQYF
DNA: TGCGCCAGCAGCTTGGGCAGGGGTGTGGAAGAGCAGTACTTC
size: few
D: NA
V: TRBV5-1
J: TRBJ2-7

CDR3: CASSDFGGGREKLFF
DNA: TGTGCCAGCAGTGACTTTGGAGGGGGGCGCGAAAAACTGTTTTTT
size: few
D: NA
V: TRBV6-4
J: TRBJ1-4

CDR3: CASRSVAAGAPEAFF
DNA: TGTGCCAGCCGCTCAGTTGCCGCTGGGGCCCCTGAAGCTTTCTTT
size: NA
D: NA
V: TRBV6-5
J: TRBJ1-1

CDR3: CASSLLSQGARELFF
DNA: TGTGCCAGCAGCCTACTTAGCCAGGGTGCCCGGGAGCTGTTTTTT
size: NA
D: NA
V: TRBV28
J: TRBJ2-2

CDR3: CASSPEGLSGNTIYF
DNA: TGTGCCAGCTCACCAGAAGGACTCTCTGGAAACACCATATATTTT
size: NA
D: NA
V: TRBV18
J: TRBJ1-3

CDR3: CASSSIYEQYF
DNA: TGTGCCAGCAGCTCGATCTACGAGCAGTACTTC
size: few
D: NA
V: TRBV7-8
J: TRBJ2-7

CDR3: CASMSPSGAKYEQYF
DNA: TGTGCCAGCATGAGCCCCTCGGGGGCCAAATACGAGCAGTACTTC
size: NA
D: NA
V: TRBV2
J: TRBJ2-7

CDR3: CASSPEAGIVAFF
DNA: TGTGCCAGCAGCCCGGAGGCGGGGATTGTAGCTTTCTTT
size: few
D: NA
V: TRBV11-1
J: TRBJ1-1

CDR3: CASSQGGDNQPQHF
DNA: TGCGCCAGCAGCCAAGGCGGGGATAATCAGCCCCAGCATTTT
size: few
D: NA
V: TRBV4-3
J: TRBJ1-5

CDR3: CASSYLPGPTDTQYF
DNA: TGTGCCAGCAGTTACCTCCCTGGACCCACAGATACGCAGTATTTT
size: NA
D: NA
V: TRBV6-5
J: TRBJ2-3

CDR3: CASSLLRESPYNEQFF
DNA: TGTGCCAGCAGCTTATTACGGGAGTCCCCCTACAATGAGCAGTTCTTC
size: NA
D: NA
V: TRBV7-9
J: TRBJ2-1

CDR3: CSVESGTSMADTQYF
DNA: TGCAGCGTTGAGAGCGGGACTAGCATGGCAGATACGCAGTATTTT
size: NA
D: TRBD2
V: TRBV29-1
J: TRBJ2-3

CDR3: CASSIFLAGGPGNEQFF
DNA: TGTGCCAGTAGTATATTCCTAGCGGGAGGGCCAGGTAATGAGCAGTTCTTC
size: NA
D: TRBD2
V: TRBV19
J: TRBJ2-1

CDR3: CASSQGRIPGQHYNEQFF
DNA: TGTGCCAGCAGCCAAGGAAGAATACCGGGACAGCATTACAATGAGCAGTTCTTC
size: NA
D: TRBD1
V: TRBV14
J: TRBJ2-1

CDR3: CASSRQGAGKNTEAFF
DNA: TGTGCCAGCAGTCGACAGGGGGCAGGGAAGAACACTGAAGCTTTCTTT
size: NA
D: TRBD1
V: TRBV27
J: TRBJ1-1

CDR3: CSENRALGADTQYF
DNA: TGCAGCGAAAACAGGGCCTTAGGCGCAGATACGCAGTATTTT
size: NA
D: NA
V: TRBV29-1
J: TRBJ2-3

CDR3: CSAPSGNTDTQYF
DNA: TGCAGCGCCCCTAGCGGAAACACAGATACGCAGTATTTT
size: NA
D: TRBD2
V: TRBV29-1
J: TRBJ2-3

CDR3: CASSQRDYTEAFF
DNA: TGTGCCAGCAGCCAAAGGGACTACACTGAAGCTTTCTTT
size: NA
D: NA
V: TRBV6-5
J: TRBJ1-1

CDR3: CAWSLGQRPVWEQYF
DNA: TGTGCCTGGAGTTTGGGACAGAGGCCCGTTTGGGAGCAGTACTTC
size: NA
D: TRBD1
V: TRBV30
J: TRBJ2-7

CDR3: CASIEAQAFF
DNA: TGTGCCAGCATCGAAGCCCAAGCTTTCTTT
size: NA
D: NA
V: TRBV2
J: TRBJ1-1

CDR3: CAWSVVRDYNEQFF
DNA: TGTGCCTGGAGTGTAGTTCGGGACTACAATGAGCAGTTCTTC
size: NA
D: NA
V: TRBV30
J: TRBJ2-1

CDR3: CASSASATGELFF
DNA: TGCGCCAGCAGCGCCTCAGCTACCGGGGAGCTGTTTTTT
size: NA
D: NA
V: TRBV10-1
J: TRBJ2-2